These 11 T cell receptor beta chains were sequenced from one sample in a study of blood T cell repertoires in COVID-19. Generated by immunoSEQ multiplex PCR, the TCRdb table keeps only in-frame clones and is missing some. Altogether about 100,000 clones are present, 70% to 90% being singletons, with the ten largest covering more than 4.5%. Sequenced input: peripheral blood. These TCRs come from a man aged 40-49 years with active or convalescent COVID-19.

The J gene is TRBJ1-3, the V gene TRBV28, with TRBD1 as a possible D gene (5 bases). Germline CDR1 reads MDHEN; CDR2 reads SYDVKM. CDR3 length: 17 residues. V dropped 6 bases and J dropped 0 bases, with 18 bases sitting between them. Here the CDR3 reads CASSRDSKFPSGNTIYF. CDR3 in DNA: TGTGCCAGCAGCCGGGACTCCAAGTTCCCCTCTGGAAACACCATATATTTT. The whole variable domain, filled in from reference TRBV28 and TRBJ1-3, reads DVKVTQSSRYLVKRTGEKVFLECVQDMDHENMFWYRQDPGLGLRLIYFSYDVKMKEKGDIPEGYSVSREKKERFSLILESASTNQTSMYLCASSRDSKFPSGNTIYFGEGSWLTVV.

The rearrangement uses TRBV7-3 and TRBJ2-3, with TRBD1 as a possible D gene (6 bases). The CDR3 consists of 15 residues. Looked up from germline, CDR1 is SGHTA and CDR2 is FQGTGA. The V end was cut by 5 bases, the J end by 0 bases, with 12 bases between. This CDR3 is CASSPNRASTDTQYF. The CDR3 DNA is TGTGCCAGCAGCCCTAACAGGGCTAGCACAGATACGCAGTATTTT.

V is TRBV30 and J is TRBJ2-7; 7 positions agree with TRBD1. Trimming at V came to 1 base and at J to 10 bases, leaving 13 bases not matched to a gene. Germline values: CDR1 GTSNPN, CDR2 SVGIG (reference sequence). The CDR3 covers 14 residues. CDR3 nucleotides: TGTGCCTGGAGTGGAGGGGGCGAGCGGCAAACCCAGTACTTC. Residues: CAWSGGGERQTQYF.

V is TRBV11-2 and J is TRBJ2-2; 7 bases fit TRBD1. This CDR3 contains 16 residues. CDR1 is SGHAT, CDR2 FQNNGV, per germline. The V and J ends lost 0 bases and 3 bases, in that order; junction bases with no gene match: 4. The CDR3 here is CASSLETQGYTGELFF. The CDR3 nucleotides read TGTGCCAGCAGCTTAGAGACACAGGGGTACACCGGGGAGCTGTTTTTT.

The chain combines TRBV24-1 with TRBJ2-1; D not resolved. The germline V and J ends were trimmed by 4 bases and 6 bases, with 9 bases remaining between them. The CDR3 runs to 13 residues. The germline V gene encodes CDR1 KGHDR and CDR2 SFDVKD. The CDR3 loop is CATSDPSGNEQFF. The CDR3 nucleotides are TGTGCCACCAGTGACCCCTCGGGCAATGAGCAGTTCTTC.

The J gene is TRBJ2-7, the V gene TRBV12-3 or TRBV12-4, with unresolved D. V was trimmed by 1 base and J by 5 bases, leaving 9 bases between them. The CDR3 totals 13 residues. The CDR3, as DNA: TGTGCCAGCAGTTTAGACTGGGCAAACGAGCAGTACTTC. It yields the protein CASSLDWANEQYF.

The chain is built from TRBV5-6 and TRBJ2-7, with D unclear. V shed 3 bases and J shed 4 bases, with 5 bases lying between them. Germline V lookup: CDR1 SGHDT, CDR2 YYEEEE. The CDR3 consists of 11 residues. CDR3 region: CASSSQYEQYF. DNA for the CDR3: TGTGCCAGCAGCTCCCAATACGAGCAGTACTTC. Complete variable domain (other parts from reference TRBV5-6 and TRBJ2-7): DAGVTQSPTHLIKTRGQQVTLRCSPKSGHDTVSWYQQALGQGPQFIFQYYEEEERQRGNFPDRFSGHQFPNYSSELNVNALLLGDSALYLCASSSQYEQYFGPGTRLTVT.

The chain has TRBV12-3 or TRBV12-4 and TRBJ1-1; D is unresolved. This CDR3 region has 13 residues. Trimming shortened V by 2 bases and J by 10 bases, and 14 bases separated the two germline ends. CDR3 coding DNA: TGTGCCAGCAGTTTATCACAAGAAGGGAGAGCTTTCTTT. Its protein is CASSLSQEGRAFF.

This chain joins TRBV19 and TRBJ1-5; D unresolved. The V gene's germline CDR1 is LNHDA and CDR2 SQIVND (reference sequence). This CDR3 is built from 14 residues. Trimming removed 1 base at V and 3 bases at J, with 7 bases between. This CDR3 reads CASSIAGINQPQHF. The CDR3 bases are TGTGCCAGTAGTATAGCAGGAATCAATCAGCCCCAGCATTTT.

The chain employs TRBV30 and TRBJ1-6, with D hard to call. The CDR3 has 13 amino acids. Germline V lookup: CDR1 GTSNPN, CDR2 SVGIG (reference sequence). Trimming stripped 5 bases from V and 7 bases from J, with 12 bases between. The CDR3 reads CAWESSGNSPLHF. CDR3 sequence (DNA): TGTGCCTGGGAGTCGTCGGGGAATTCACCCCTCCACTTT. The complete variable domain, with remaining parts taken from reference TRBV30 and TRBJ1-6, reads SQTIHQWPATLVQPVGSPLSLECTVEGTSNPNLYWYRQAAGRGLQLLFYSVGIGQISSEVPQNLSASRPQDRQFILSSKKLLLSDSGFYLCAWESSGNSPLHFGNGTRLTVT.

This sequence joins TRBV21-1 and TRBJ2-2; the table's TRBD2 call for D was not verified on the DNA. TRBV21-1 is a recognized pseudogene. The CDR3 sequence is 16 residues long. This chain's CDR3 is CASSTEAGGNTGELFF. The CDR3 DNA is TGTGCCAGCAGCACCGAAGCGGGAGGGAACACCGGGGAGCTGTTTTTT.